The sequence of this TCR beta chain was determined in a study of TIL therapy for anti-PD-1-resistant metastatic lung cancer. Study information: Most patients had lung adenocarcinoma. By whole-exome sequencing, median non-synonymous tumor mutation burden was less than 1.8 mutations per megabase. Study-wide results and caveats: TIL clonotype persistence in blood showed no apparent association with response. The cohort had more treatment-naive, never-smoker and oncogene-addicted patients than typical.

The immunoSEQ assay was v3. The table came from immunoSEQ multiplex PCR; TCRdb's copy has only in-frame clones and leaves some out. Of about 21,000 clones in the sample, 78% were seen once. The time point is: pre-treatment sample, taken before nivolumab and TIL therapy. This clone has just one count. Its antigen is unidentified. CDR3 length: 15 residues. The ends were cut back, 5 bases at V and 0 bases at J, with 11 bases in the middle. From germline, CDR1 is SGHVS and CDR2 FQNEAQ. This receptor was identified in a person aged 25-85 years with non-small cell lung cancer. V is TRBV7-8 and J is TRBJ2-1; possibly TRBD1 or TRBD2 for D (5 bases each). The sequenced sample was blood, obtained at baseline. The CDR3 is CASSPGRSSYNEQFF. For the CDR3, the DNA is TGTGCCAGCAGCCCGGGACGGAGCTCCTACAATGAGCAGTTCTTC.